A selection of T cell receptor beta chains follows, all from one sample in a study of monozygotic twins with inflammatory bowel disease. TCRdb reanalyzed the 5' RACE reads and collapses them to one entry per CDR3 protein, without DNA. Recorded for this sample: 150,000 to 200,000 distinct CDR3 sequences. Sequencing used blood. All receptors come from a human donor with ulcerative colitis or Crohn's disease, or a healthy co-twin of an affected twin (not recorded which). CDR3s include the opening cysteine and the closing phenylalanine or tryptophan. The order of the fields is V gene, J gene, CDR3 protein.

TRBV20-1,TRBJ1-5,CSASIPGDRVRNQPQHF
TRBV14,TRBJ1-1,CASSQDLSRGIF
TRBV7-2,TRBJ2-1,CASRIRQGYNEQFF
TRBV2,TRBJ2-4,CASSEKGAGKNMQYF
TRBV5-1,TRBJ2-1,CASSLNSLGPYNEQFF
TRBV30,TRBJ1-1,CAWSGGGFRTEAFF
TRBV19,TRBJ2-1,CASSSPSGRSNEQFF
TRBV10-3,TRBJ2-3,CAISDTSGRGADTQYF
TRBV7-2,TRBJ2-7,CASSSGGLAGGNYEQYF
TRBV11-2,TRBJ2-1,CASSLDPAGLNEQFF
TRBV19,TRBJ2-7,CASSSTRSGNVEQYF
TRBV4-2,TRBJ1-2,CASSQETGDGYTF
TRBV20-1,TRBJ2-7,CQAGSRRGNEQYF
TRBV19,TRBJ1-5,CASGRTGIGNQPQHF
TRBV7-2,TRBJ2-6,CASSLQASGANVLTF
TRBV6-2/TRBV6-3,TRBJ2-5,CASRSGRGPETQYF
TRBV20-1,TRBJ2-2,CSAGTGDTGELFF
TRBV7-2,TRBJ2-5,CASSSIRGGETQYF
TRBV20-1,TRBJ2-1,CSADRGVGRSYNEQFF
TRBV7-2,TRBJ1-1,CASSPLTGVAEAFF
TRBV7-8,TRBJ2-5,CASSPDLSQYF
TRBV19,TRBJ1-2,CASSRGQGINYGYTF
TRBV6-5,TRBJ2-2,CASSYSLKKNTGELFF
TRBV4-2,TRBJ2-3,CASSLLAGATDTQYF
TRBV21-1,TRBJ1-3,CASSDVQGNTIYF
TRBV24-1,TRBJ2-1,CATSGLAGAGGSYNEQFF
TRBV9,TRBJ2-3,CASSGTSGRQDTQYF
TRBV30,TRBJ2-5,CAWSVGVVQETQYF
TRBV6-6,TRBJ2-1,CASSYSYEQFF
TRBV7-9,TRBJ2-2,CASSLGAIDTGELFF
TRBV6-5,TRBJ1-2,CASSYSPGQLANYGYTF
TRBV7-2,TRBJ1-2,CASSISGQRSSNYGYTF
TRBV20-1,TRBJ2-1,CSASAGTSGHNEQFF
TRBV20-1,TRBJ1-5,CSATPLRGQGRQPQHF
TRBV5-1,TRBJ1-2,CASSSQGDYGYTF
TRBV25-1,TRBJ1-1,CASRSGGRSPLQLRMNTEAFF
TRBV29-1,TRBJ2-7,CSIKREGYEQYF
TRBV5-1,TRBJ2-2,CASSLDQNTGELFF
TRBV6-1,TRBJ1-3,CASSDRGTGNTIYF
TRBV6-6,TRBJ2-1,CASITLSPRNEQFF
TRBV7-2,TRBJ2-1,CASRKREGFAYNEQFF
TRBV20-1,TRBJ2-4,CSASNGGSGINIQYF
TRBV27,TRBJ2-5,CASTKSRGLYAYQETQYF
TRBV24-1,TRBJ2-5,CATSGGGRETQYF
TRBV18,TRBJ2-5,CASSPPTANQETQYF
TRBV11-2,TRBJ2-2,CASSLLGPRDGELFF
TRBV5-4,TRBJ2-5,CASSFVGRGQETQYF
TRBV2,TRBJ1-1,CASSEMGVRGPVDGYTEAFF
TRBV6-1,TRBJ1-6,CASSERGGINLSYNSPLHF
TRBV9,TRBJ2-1,CASSVAVSPSGRSYNEQFF